Below are 6 T cell receptor beta chains sequenced from a single sample in a study of T cell repertoires in cytomegalovirus infection (dated by TCRdb to between 2017 and 2020). Sequencing relied on an Illumina HiSeq 1500. The public reads were quality trimmed at Q25 with fastp and then assembled into clones with MiXCR by TCRdb, keeping productive beta chains. Rows with a matching CDR3 protein are joined into one entry that keeps the most common DNA and genes. This sample has roughly 760,000 distinct CDR3 sequences in its table, and roughly a third of those were observed once. The ten largest account for more than 2.5% of the sample. Sequenced: PBMCs. Source of these receptors: a human donor in good health (CMV status not recorded). Some clones in this sample may be carry-over from other donors' samples.

There are a few counts of this clonotype. This chain connects TRBV7-8 to TRBJ1-5, with a weak D call TRBD1 (5 bases). Trimming left V 7 bases short and J 2 bases short, with 18 bases between. CDR1 is SGHVS, CDR2 FQNEAQ, per germline. The CDR3 runs to 16 residues. The CDR3 nucleotides read TGTGCCAGCACCCCAAAGGACCGGGGGGGCAATCAGCCCCAGCATTTT. Translating gives CASTPKDRGGNQPQHF.

The chain combines TRBV20-1 with TRBJ2-7, with D possibly being TRBD2 (6 bases). The V gene's germline CDR1 is DFQATT and CDR2 SNEGSKA (reference sequence). The CDR3 runs to 14 residues. V gave up 2 bases and J gave up 4 bases, with 15 bases separating them. CDR3 in DNA: TGCAGTGCTAGAACTCCGGGACTCCCATACGAGCAGTACTTC. Translating gives CSARTPGLPYEQYF.

This clonotype appeared many times. The rearrangement links TRBV7-9 to TRBJ2-1, with D possibly being TRBD1 (6 bases). This CDR3 comprises 20 residues. Per germline, CDR1 SEHNR and CDR2 FQNEAQ (reference sequence). The V and J ends lost 1 base and 3 bases respectively, with 25 bases between them. The CDR3 bases are TGTGCCAGCAGCTTAGGTCGTTCGCTTAGAGGAGGACAGTTCTACAATGAGCAGTTCTTC. Its protein product is CASSLGRSLRGGQFYNEQFF.

Comments on this clonotype: A read error may account for a junction end that differs from germline. The chain couples TRBV7-2 to TRBJ2-7, with D unresolved. The CDR3 runs to 13 residues. CDR1 is SGHTA and CDR2 is FQGNSA in the germline V gene. CDR3 coding DNA: TGTGCCAGCAGCTTACCGCGGCTCTACGAGCAGGACTTC. Its protein product is CASSLPRLYEQDF.

This clonotype appeared once. The chain employs TRBV7-9 and TRBJ1-3; D not resolved. The CDR3 covers 12 residues. Between the trimmed V and J ends, which lost 5 bases and 15 bases, there was a span of 17 bases. Germline assignment: CDR1 SEHNR and CDR2 FQNEAQ (reference sequence). Here the CDR3 DNA reads TGTGCCAGCAGCCCAGTTCAGGTGTCAGAATATTTT. Residues: CASSPVQVSEYF.

In this sample, this clonotype turned up a few times. In nucleotides, the CDR3 is TGTGCCAGCAGCTTGATTGTTTACGAGCAGTACTTC. Amino acids: CASSLIVYEQYF. V and J are TRBV7-9 and TRBJ2-7; D ambiguous. The V end was cut by 3 bases, the J end by 4 bases, with 7 bases between. CDR1 SEHNR and CDR2 FQNEAQ come from the germline V gene (reference sequence). This CDR3 spans 12 amino acids.